A single sample is the source of the 10 T cell receptor beta chains below, sequenced in a study of long-term antiretroviral therapy in people with HIV. Investigators performed immunoSEQ version v3.0 at survey level. Produced via immunoSEQ multiplex PCR; TCRdb's table is partial and in-frame only. The table lists more than 45,000 clones, about 86% of them singletons. The source was unsorted PBMCs, collected 0.8 years after starting antiretroviral therapy. The receptors originated from a woman aged 18-29 years with HIV.

The chain links TRBV6-1 to TRBJ2-7; 7 bases map to TRBD1. CDR3 length: 15 amino acids. CDR1 is MNHNS, CDR2 SASEGT, per germline. V trimming: 4 bases; J trimming: 2 bases; junction bases outside the gene matches: 8. The CDR3, as DNA: TGTGCCAGCAGTGTTTATCGGGACAGTACCTACGAGCAGTACTTC. It encodes CASSVYRDSTYEQYF.

The chain joins TRBV7-9 to TRBJ2-7, with 7 bases matching TRBD1. The CDR3 loop spans 15 amino acids. Unmatched junction bases numbered 8, after V lost 3 bases and J lost 3 bases. Germline CDR1 is SEHNR and CDR2 is FQNEAQ (reference sequence). The CDR3 nucleotides read TGTGCCAGCAGCTTCCGACAGGGCGACCGCTACGAGCAGTACTTC. It codes for CASSFRQGDRYEQYF. The full variable domain, rest sourced from reference TRBV7-9 and TRBJ2-7, is DTGVSQNPRHKITKRGQNVTFRCDPISEHNRLYWYRQTLGQGPEFLTYFQNEAQLEKSRLLSDRFSAERPKGSFSTLEIQRTEQGDSAMYLCASSFRQGDRYEQYFGPGTRLTVT.

The chain couples TRBV10-3 to TRBJ2-1, with 9 nucleotides matching TRBD1. Trimming removed 7 bases from V and 2 bases from J; junction bases left unmatched: 3. Germline V gene lookup returns CDR1 ENHRY and CDR2 SYGVKD. This CDR3 contains 14 residues. Here the CDR3 DNA reads TGTGCCATCATGGGACAGGGCCCCTACAATGAGCAGTTCTTC. Its translation: CAIMGQGPYNEQFF.

The rearrangement joins TRBV9 to TRBJ2-7; perhaps TRBD1 as D (6 bases). Germline V lookup: CDR1 SGDLS, CDR2 YYNGEE. This CDR3 is 17 amino acids long. Trimming cost V 3 bases and J 3 bases, with 22 bases left between them. CDR3 protein: CASSDSQGQGYDYEQYF. For the CDR3, the DNA is TGTGCCAGCAGCGATTCACAGGGACAAGGCTATGACTACGAGCAGTACTTC. Complete variable domain (other parts from reference TRBV9 and TRBJ2-7): DSGVTQTPKHLITATGQRVTLRCSPRSGDLSVYWYQQSLDQGLQFLIQYYNGEERAKGNILERFSAQQFPDLHSELNLSSLELGDSALYFCASSDSQGQGYDYEQYFGPGTRLTVT.

The V call is TRBV4-3, the J call TRBJ2-3; TRBD2 agrees at 9 bases. Germline V gene sequence: CDR1 LGHNA, CDR2 YSLEER. The CDR3 is 18 residues long. Trimming took 0 bases from V and 2 from J; bases not matched to a gene: 9. The CDR3, as DNA: TGCGCCAGCAGCCAAGAGTTAGCGGGAGTACGAATCACAGATACGCAGTATTTT. Translation gives CASSQELAGVRITDTQYF.

The V and J genes are TRBV7-6 and TRBJ2-2; either TRBD1 or TRBD2 may fit D (5 bases each). Trimming stripped 2 bases from V and 0 bases from J, with 10 bases between. This CDR3 contains 16 residues. Per germline, CDR1 SGHVS and CDR2 FNYEAQ. CDR3 residues: CASSLLGESNTGELFF. In DNA form, the CDR3 reads TGTGCCAGCAGCTTATTAGGGGAGTCGAACACCGGGGAGCTGTTTTTT.

V gene TRBV7-3 combines with J gene TRBJ2-2; D unresolved. Between the trimmed V and J ends, which lost 5 bases and 7 bases, there was a span of 8 bases. The CDR3 length is 12 residues. Germline V CDR1 and CDR2: SGHTA, FQGTGA. The CDR3 here is CASSPAGGELFF. DNA of the CDR3: TGTGCCAGCAGCCCAGCCGGCGGGGAGCTGTTTTTT. The whole variable domain, filled in from reference TRBV7-3 and TRBJ2-2, reads GAGVSQTPSNKVTEKGKYVELRCDPISGHTALYWYRQSLGQGPEFLIYFQGTGAADDSGLPNDRFFAVRPEGSVSTLKIQRTERGDSAVYLCASSPAGGELFFGEGSRLTVL.

The J gene is TRBJ2-7, the V gene TRBV5-1; the match to TRBD2 covers 8 bases. After removal of 0 bases from V and 5 bases from J, the junction contained 10 bases not matched to a gene. The V gene's germline CDR1 is SGHRS and CDR2 YFSETQ. The CDR3 covers 16 residues. The CDR3 DNA reads TGCGCCAGCAGCTTGGCGGTTAACGGGAGGGTCAACGAGCAGTACTTC. It is translated as CASSLAVNGRVNEQYF.

The chain combines TRBV29-1 with TRBJ2-7; D gene uncertain. CDR1 SQVTM and CDR2 ANQGSEA come from the germline V gene. The CDR3 has 16 residues. The V and J ends lost 4 bases and 2 bases respectively, with 21 bases between them. The CDR3: CSVGEFLTGVTYEQYF. CDR3 sequence (DNA): TGCAGCGTTGGCGAGTTTCTAACCGGAGTAACCTACGAGCAGTACTTC.

The chain recombines TRBV5-1 with TRBJ2-3, with D possibly TRBD2 on 5 matching bases. Trimming cost V 2 bases and J 1 base, with 14 bases left between them. Germline CDR1 SGHRS, CDR2 YFSETQ. The CDR3 has 16 residues. CDR3 sequence: CASSFRTRWGTDTQYF. CDR3 DNA sequence: TGCGCCAGCAGCTTTAGGACTCGCTGGGGCACAGATACGCAGTATTTT.